Listed here are 13 T cell receptor beta chains from one sample, sequenced in a study of patients and donors after allogeneic stem cell transplantation. A single record per CDR3 protein comes from TCRdb applying MiXCR to the RT-PCR reads. The sample yields roughly 8,400 distinct CDR3 sequences, about 4% seen once. Specimen: blood, either unsorted or a sorted T cell fraction (not recorded which). These receptors all come from a human donor who was either an allogeneic HSCT recipient or a stem cell or donor lymphocyte infusion donor (not recorded which). It is not recorded whose cells these are; they may come from a transplant donor.

This clonotype is large. J is TRBJ2-1 and V is TRBV7-2; the D gene could be TRBD1 or TRBD2 (6 bases each). CDR3 length: 13 amino acids. Germline V gene sequence: CDR1 SGHTA, CDR2 FQGNSA. V was cut by 7 bases and J by 5 bases, with 12 bases left in between. CDR3 in amino acids: CASNRRGDNEQFF. The CDR3, as DNA: TGTGCCAGCAATCGGAGGGGGGACAATGAGCAGTTCTTC.

This clonotype was recorded many times. The gene calls are TRBV28 and TRBJ2-3; 9 bases map to TRBD2. CDR3 length: 14 amino acids. Trimming cost V 6 bases and J 5 bases; bases outside gene matches: 6. Germline V lookup: CDR1 MDHEN, CDR2 SYDVKM. The CDR3 region has the DNA TGTGCCAGCAGCCCGACTAGCGGAGTAGATACGCAGTATTTT. It codes for CASSPTSGVDTQYF.

This clonotype has ten or more counts. V is TRBV6-6 and J is TRBJ1-1; 7 bases fit TRBD1. With 6 bases clipped from V and 1 base from J, the junction kept 11 bases outside the gene matches. The CDR3 contains 16 residues. Germline lookup yields CDR1 MNHNY and CDR2 SVGAGI (reference sequence). The DNA of the CDR3 is TGTGCCAGCAGAGACGGGACAGTTGGTTGGAACACTGAAGCTTTCTTT. Amino acids: CASRDGTVGWNTEAFF.

This clonotype was observed many times. V and J are TRBV7-9 and TRBJ2-1; D is unresolved. CDR1 is SEHNR and CDR2 is FQNEAQ in the germline V gene (reference sequence). V was pared by 4 bases and J by 8 bases, with 9 bases between. This CDR3 contains 12 residues. The CDR3: CASSSPRYEQFF. The CDR3 coding sequence is TGTGCCAGCAGCTCCCCTCGATATGAGCAGTTCTTC.

This clonotype was observed at least ten times. V and J are TRBV5-1 and TRBJ2-2; tentatively, D is TRBD1 or TRBD2 (6 bases each). This CDR3 has 15 amino acids. Germline assignment: CDR1 SGHRS and CDR2 YFSETQ. Trimming pared 3 bases from V and 4 bases from J, leaving 13 bases between. CDR3 in DNA: TGCGCCAGCAGCTCTGGGGGGCTCCTCACCGGGGAGCTGTTTTTT. Its protein is CASSSGGLLTGELFF.

This clonotype was detected only a few times. The chain links TRBV29-1 to TRBJ2-4; D might be TRBD2 (6 bases). The CDR3 loop spans 16 amino acids. Germline-derived CDR1 and CDR2 are SQVTM and ANQGSEA. Trimming removed 6 bases from V and 0 bases from J, with 18 bases in between. DNA for the CDR3: TGCAGCGTGATCGGGAGCCCAGGACTAGCCAAAAACATTCAGTACTTC. Translating gives CSVIGSPGLAKNIQYF.

This clonotype has ten or more counts. The gene calls are TRBV4-3 and TRBJ2-2; tentatively, D is TRBD1 or TRBD2 (5 bases each). This CDR3 has 15 residues. V was clipped by 0 bases and J by 6 bases, with 11 bases between them. Germline V CDR1 and CDR2: LGHNA, YSLEER. CDR3 in DNA: TGCGCCAGCAGCCAAGAAGGGGAGCTACCCGGGGAGCTGTTTTTT. Its translation is CASSQEGELPGELFF.

This clonotype was detected many times. The V and J genes are TRBV5-5 and TRBJ2-7, with TRBD2 identical over 9 bases. The CDR3 has 15 amino acids. The V segment lost 3 bases and the J segment 2 bases; nucleotides outside the gene matches: 6. CDR1 is SGHKS and CDR2 is YYEKEE in the germline V gene (reference sequence). The CDR3 is CASSSLAGRPYEQYF. The CDR3 nucleotides read TGTGCCAGCAGCTCCCTAGCGGGGCGACCCTACGAGCAGTACTTC.

The table lists this clonotype with many counts. This rearrangement joins TRBV28 to TRBJ2-5, with TRBD2 as a possible D gene (5 bases). V lost 3 bases, J lost 5 bases, and 16 bases lay in between. This CDR3 has 15 amino acids. Germline CDR1 and CDR2: MDHEN and SYDVKM. CDR3 nucleotide sequence: TGTGCCAGCAGTTTTGACCCAGGAGGTGGTGAGACCCAGTACTTC. Amino acid sequence: CASSFDPGGGETQYF.

The sample holds many counts of this clonotype. V and J are TRBV20-1 and TRBJ2-3; 8 bases are a match to TRBD2. CDR1 is DFQATT and CDR2 is SNEGSKA in the germline V gene (reference sequence). Trimming took 2 bases from V and 5 from J; bases not matched to a gene: 6. The CDR3 runs 14 residues. CDR3 DNA: TGCAGTGCTAGAAGAGCGGGAGTGGTAGATACGCAGTATTTT. This translates into CSARRAGVVDTQYF.

This clonotype is classed as medium-sized. This chain connects TRBV29-1 to TRBJ1-3; no definite D call. Trimming left V 3 bases short and J 2 bases short, with 8 bases between. The CDR3 is made up of 13 amino acids. Germline V gene data show CDR1 as SQVTM and CDR2 as ANQGSEA. In DNA form, the CDR3 reads TGCAGCGTTGATGCTGGGGCTGGAAACACCATATATTTT. Translation: CSVDAGAGNTIYF.

This clonotype occurred many times. The gene calls are TRBV20-1 and TRBJ1-2; 7 bases match TRBD1. Unmatched junction bases numbered 15, after V lost 3 bases and J lost 8 bases. Germline V gene data show CDR1 as DFQATT and CDR2 as SNEGSKA (reference sequence). The CDR3 sequence is 15 residues long. Here the CDR3 reads CSASGQGGDFWGYTF. The DNA of the CDR3 is TGCAGTGCTAGTGGTCAGGGGGGCGACTTTTGGGGCTACACCTTC.

This clonotype was seen many times. This sequence joins TRBV6-5 and TRBJ2-7; 7 bases fit TRBD2. Trimming removed 6 bases from V and 3 bases from J; junction bases left unmatched: 11. The CDR3 runs 15 residues. The germline V gene has CDR1 MNHEY and CDR2 SVGAGI. CDR3 protein: CASRGMWGGNYEQYF. The CDR3 DNA reads TGTGCCAGCAGAGGAATGTGGGGGGGGAACTACGAGCAGTACTTC.